The rows below give T cell receptor beta chains drawn from one sample of a study of T cell changes during pregnancy in multiple sclerosis. Profiled with immunoSEQ multiplex PCR; TCRdb holds only in-frame clones, not every one. The sample lists 80,000 to 95,000 clones, just under 95% occurring once. Sequencing used peripheral blood, obtained in the third trimester of pregnancy. The receptors come from a female donor in good health, enrolled as a control in a pregnancy study. Each CDR3 is given with its conserved first and last residue. The order of the fields is D gene, V gene, J gene, CDR3 DNA, CDR3 protein. D genes are given only for firm matches.

>TRBD2|TRBV7-8|TRBJ2-1
TGTGCCAGCAGCTCATCTAGCGGGACCTACAATGAGCAGTTCTTC
CASSSSSGTYNEQFF
>NA|TRBV27|TRBJ1-2
TGTGCCAGCAGTTTAGGCCGGGGGTATGGCTACACCTTC
CASSLGRGYGYTF
>TRBD1|TRBV19|TRBJ1-5
TGTGCCAGTAGTACCCAAGGCAGAGGCGGGACAGGGGGCAATCAGCCCCAGCATTTT
CASSTQGRGGTGGNQPQHF
>NA|TRBV5-4|TRBJ1-2
TGTGCCAGCAGCTTGGATGGGCAGGGCTATGGCTACACCTTC
CASSLDGQGYGYTF
>TRBD2|TRBV28|TRBJ2-7
TGTGCCAGCATCCCCGGACTAGCGGGAGGCGAGGGGTACTTC
CASIPGLAGGEGYF
>TRBD2|TRBV7-8|TRBJ2-3
TGTGCCAGCAGCTTAGACGGGACTAGCACAAATACGCAGTATTTT
CASSLDGTSTNTQYF
>TRBD1|TRBV28|TRBJ1-2
TGTGCCAGCAGATTCCGGGACAGGGGAACCTATGGCTACACCTTC
CASRFRDRGTYGYTF
>NA|TRBV5-4|TRBJ2-7
TGTGCCAGCAGCGGGACAAAGGTGGGATCCGAGCAGTACTTC
CASSGTKVGSEQYF
>TRBD1|TRBV28|TRBJ2-1
TGTGCCAGCAGAGCCCGGGACAGGGAGTCCGGGGAGCAGTTCTTC
CASRARDRESGEQFF
>TRBD1|TRBV4-2|TRBJ2-1
TGTGCCAGCAGCCATGATGGGGACAGGGCAAGGAATGAGCAGTTCTTC
CASSHDGDRARNEQFF
>NA|TRBV28|TRBJ2-7
TGTGCCAGCGGGCCCGAAAACCGTTACGAGCAGTACTTC
CASGPENRYEQYF
>NA|TRBV11-1|TRBJ2-7
TGTGCCAGCAGGAAGGACGGGACCTACGAGCAGTACTTC
CASRKDGTYEQYF
>TRBD2|TRBV27|TRBJ2-3
TGTGCCAGCAGTTTATCCCGACTAGCGGGAGACCCAGATACGCAGTATTTT
CASSLSRLAGDPDTQYF
>TRBD2|TRBV5-1|TRBJ2-1
TGCGCCAGCAACCCAGCGGGAACAGGCAATGAGCAGTTCTTC
CASNPAGTGNEQFF
>NA|TRBV7-8|TRBJ2-2
TGTGCCAGCAGTGGACTGGGCGTGACCGGGGAGCTGTTTTTT
CASSGLGVTGELFF
>NA|TRBV10-3|TRBJ1-2
TGTGCCATCAGGGAGGGCAGGGGCCTTAACTATGGCTACACCTTC
CAIREGRGLNYGYTF
>TRBD2|TRBV7-8|TRBJ2-1
TGTGCCAGCGCCTCGGGGGGCTCCTACAATGAGCAGTTCTTC
CASASGGSYNEQFF
>NA|TRBV4-1|TRBJ1-3
TGCGCCAGCAGCCAAGAACGGGGAGCGGGAAACACCATATATTTT
CASSQERGAGNTIYF
>NA|TRBV5-1|TRBJ2-1
TGCGCCAGCAGCTTGGGGCGGGGCGTACGCGATGAGCAGTTCTTC
CASSLGRGVRDEQFF
>NA|TRBV11-2|TRBJ1-4
TGTGCCAGCAGCTTAGATCAAAGGGGAAAACTGTTTTTT
CASSLDQRGKLFF
>NA|TRBV5-1|TRBJ2-5
TGCGCCAGCAGCTTGGACACAAGCGGAGAGACCCAGTACTTC
CASSLDTSGETQYF
>NA|TRBV7-9|TRBJ1-3
TGTGCCAGCAGCTTAGACCACGGTAGCTCTGGAAACACCATATATTTT
CASSLDHGSSGNTIYF
>TRBD1|TRBV5-4|TRBJ2-5
TGTGCCAGCAGCGCGACAGGGTCGGAGACCCAGTACTTC
CASSATGSETQYF
>NA|TRBV9|TRBJ2-3
TGTGCCAGCAGCGCGAGGCCCCGGGGCACAGATACGCAGTATTTT
CASSARPRGTDTQYF
>NA|TRBV6-5|TRBJ2-1
TGTGCCAGCAGGCTTAGCGGAGCCTACAATGAGCAGTTCTTC
CASRLSGAYNEQFF
>TRBD2|TRBV29-1|TRBJ2-3
TGCAGCGCGGGAGGGGGGGGCGGCACAGATACGCAGTATTTT
CSAGGGGGTDTQYF
>NA|TRBV28|TRBJ2-7
TGTGCCAGCAGTTTCCGCGTAAGCTCCTACGAGCAGTACTTC
CASSFRVSSYEQYF
>NA|TRBV6-1|TRBJ1-1
TGTGCCAGCAGTGTATTTACAGGGTATACTGAAGCTTTCTTT
CASSVFTGYTEAFF